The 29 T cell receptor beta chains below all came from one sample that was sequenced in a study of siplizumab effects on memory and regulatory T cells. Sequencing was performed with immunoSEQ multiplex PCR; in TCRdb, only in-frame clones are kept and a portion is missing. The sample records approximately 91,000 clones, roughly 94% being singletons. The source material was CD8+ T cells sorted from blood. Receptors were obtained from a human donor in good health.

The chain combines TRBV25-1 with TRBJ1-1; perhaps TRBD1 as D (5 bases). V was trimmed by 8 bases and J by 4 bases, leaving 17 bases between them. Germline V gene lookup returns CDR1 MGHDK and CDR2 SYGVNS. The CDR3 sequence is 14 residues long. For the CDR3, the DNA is TGTGCCAGCGGTTTCGAGGGGCCAGGCACTGAAGCTTTCTTT. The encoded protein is CASGFEGPGTEAFF.

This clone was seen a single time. Here the CDR3 reads CASSVDGEPYNEQFF. The CDR3 nucleotides read TGTGCCAGCAGCGTAGACGGAGAACCGTACAATGAGCAGTTCTTC. The chain recombines TRBV9 with TRBJ2-1, with D uncertain. V shed 0 bases and J shed 4 bases, with 11 bases lying between them. Germline values: CDR1 SGDLS, CDR2 YYNGEE. This CDR3 spans 15 amino acids. The full variable domain, rest sourced from reference TRBV9 and TRBJ2-1, is DSGVTQTPKHLITATGQRVTLRCSPRSGDLSVYWYQQSLDQGLQFLIQYYNGEERAKGNILERFSAQQFPDLHSELNLSSLELGDSALYFCASSVDGEPYNEQFFGPGTRLTVL.

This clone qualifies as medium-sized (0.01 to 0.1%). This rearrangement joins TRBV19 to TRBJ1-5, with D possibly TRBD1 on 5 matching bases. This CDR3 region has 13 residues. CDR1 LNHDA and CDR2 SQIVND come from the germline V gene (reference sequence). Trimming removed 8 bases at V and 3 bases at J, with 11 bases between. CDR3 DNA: TGTGCCAGTTGTCAGGGAAACAATCAGCCCCAGCATTTT. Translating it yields CASCQGNNQPQHF. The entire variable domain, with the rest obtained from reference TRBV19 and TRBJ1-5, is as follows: DGGITQSPKYLFRKEGQNVTLSCEQNLNHDAMYWYRQDPGQGLRLIYYSQIVNDFQKGDIAEGYSVSREKKESFPLTVTSAQKNPTAFYLCASCQGNNQPQHFGDGTRLSIL.

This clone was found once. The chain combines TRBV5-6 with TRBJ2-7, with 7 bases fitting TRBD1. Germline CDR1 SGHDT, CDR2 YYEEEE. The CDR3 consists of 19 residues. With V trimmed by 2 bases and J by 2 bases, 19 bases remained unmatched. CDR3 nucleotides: TGTGCCAGCAGCTTTTTAGTAAGGCAGGGGGAGATCCCCGCCTACGAGCAGTACTTC. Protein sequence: CASSFLVRQGEIPAYEQYF.

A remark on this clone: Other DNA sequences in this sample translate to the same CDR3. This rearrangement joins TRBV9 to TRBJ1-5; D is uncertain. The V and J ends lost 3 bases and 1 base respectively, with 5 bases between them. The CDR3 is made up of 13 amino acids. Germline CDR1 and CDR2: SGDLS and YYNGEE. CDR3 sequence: CASSGGSNQPQHF. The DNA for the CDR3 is TGTGCCAGCAGCGGAGGGAGCAATCAGCCCCAGCATTTT.

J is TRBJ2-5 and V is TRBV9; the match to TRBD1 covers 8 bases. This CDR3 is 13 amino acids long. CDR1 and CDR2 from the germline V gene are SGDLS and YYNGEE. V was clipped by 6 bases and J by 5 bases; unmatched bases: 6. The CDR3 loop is CASNPGGVETQYF. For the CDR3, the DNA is TGTGCCAGCAACCCAGGGGGCGTTGAGACCCAGTACTTC. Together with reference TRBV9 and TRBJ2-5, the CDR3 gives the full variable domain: DSGVTQTPKHLITATGQRVTLRCSPRSGDLSVYWYQQSLDQGLQFLIQYYNGEERAKGNILERFSAQQFPDLHSELNLSSLELGDSALYFCASNPGGVETQYFGPGTRLLVL.

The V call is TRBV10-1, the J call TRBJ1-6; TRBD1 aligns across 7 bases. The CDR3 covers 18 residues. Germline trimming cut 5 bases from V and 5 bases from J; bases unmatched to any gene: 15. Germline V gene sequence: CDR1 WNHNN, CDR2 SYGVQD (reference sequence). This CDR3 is CASSKRDLPTGDNSPLHF. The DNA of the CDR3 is TGCGCCAGCAGTAAAAGAGACTTACCTACAGGGGATAATTCACCCCTCCACTTT.

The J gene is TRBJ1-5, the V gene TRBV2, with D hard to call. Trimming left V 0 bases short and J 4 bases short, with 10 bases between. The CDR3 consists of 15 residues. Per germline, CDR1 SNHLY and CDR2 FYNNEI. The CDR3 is CASSEASRGNQPQHF. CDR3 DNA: TGTGCCAGCAGTGAAGCGTCGCGGGGAAATCAGCCCCAGCATTTT.

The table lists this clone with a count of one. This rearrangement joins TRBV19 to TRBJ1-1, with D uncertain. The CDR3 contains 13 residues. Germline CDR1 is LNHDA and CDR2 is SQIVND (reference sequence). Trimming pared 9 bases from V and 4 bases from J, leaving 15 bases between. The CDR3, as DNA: TGTGCCAGCAATCACAAAGGAGGCACTGAAGCTTTCTTT. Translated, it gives CASNHKGGTEAFF.

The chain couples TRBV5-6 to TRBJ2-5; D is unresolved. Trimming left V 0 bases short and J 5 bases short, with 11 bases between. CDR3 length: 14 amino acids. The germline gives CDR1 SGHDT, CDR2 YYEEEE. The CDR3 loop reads CASSLGPPGETQYF. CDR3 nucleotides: TGTGCCAGCAGCTTGGGACCTCCGGGCGAGACCCAGTACTTC.

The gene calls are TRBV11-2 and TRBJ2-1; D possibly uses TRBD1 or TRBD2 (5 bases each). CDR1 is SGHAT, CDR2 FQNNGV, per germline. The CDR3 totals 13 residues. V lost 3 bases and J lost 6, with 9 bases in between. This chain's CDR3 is CASSFPGRNEQFF. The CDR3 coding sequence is TGTGCCAGCAGCTTTCCGGGACGCAATGAGCAGTTCTTC.

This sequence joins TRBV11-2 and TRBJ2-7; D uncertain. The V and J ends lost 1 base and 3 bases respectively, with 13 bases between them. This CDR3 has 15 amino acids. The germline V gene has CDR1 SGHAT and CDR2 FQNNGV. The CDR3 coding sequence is TGTGCCAGCAGCTTAGCCCGGACGGCCAACTACGAGCAGTACTTC. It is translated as CASSLARTANYEQYF. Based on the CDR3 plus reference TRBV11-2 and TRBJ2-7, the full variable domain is EAGVAQSPRYKIIEKRQSVAFWCNPISGHATLYWYQQILGQGPKLLIQFQNNGVVDDSQLPKDRFSAERLKGVDSTLKIQPAKLEDSAVYLCASSLARTANYEQYFGPGTRLTVT.

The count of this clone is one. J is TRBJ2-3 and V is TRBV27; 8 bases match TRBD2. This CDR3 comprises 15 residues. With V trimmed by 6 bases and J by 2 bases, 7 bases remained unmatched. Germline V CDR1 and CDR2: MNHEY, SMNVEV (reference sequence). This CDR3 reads CASRKLADLTDTQYF. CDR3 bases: TGTGCCAGCAGGAAACTAGCGGACCTCACAGATACGCAGTATTTT.

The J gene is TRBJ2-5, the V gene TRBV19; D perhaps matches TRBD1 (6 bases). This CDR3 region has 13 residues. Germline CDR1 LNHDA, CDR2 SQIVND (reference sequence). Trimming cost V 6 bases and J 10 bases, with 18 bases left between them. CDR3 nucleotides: TGTGCCAGTAGCCGGGACATAGCAAGCGGCCAGTACTTC. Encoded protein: CASSRDIASGQYF.

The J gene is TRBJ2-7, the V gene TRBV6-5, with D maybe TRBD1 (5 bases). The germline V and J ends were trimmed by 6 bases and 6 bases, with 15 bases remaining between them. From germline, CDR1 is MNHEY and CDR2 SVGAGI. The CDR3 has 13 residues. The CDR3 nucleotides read TGTGCCAGCAGCATGGGGCCTAGTTCCGAGCAGTACTTC. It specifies CASSMGPSSEQYF.

The CDR3 region has the DNA TGTGCCAGCAGCTTCGCGGGAGGCGGGGAGCTGTTTTTT. This codes for CASSFAGGGELFF. This chain joins TRBV7-6 and TRBJ2-2; 8 bases are shared with TRBD2. From germline, CDR1 is SGHVS and CDR2 FNYEAQ. The CDR3 loop spans 13 amino acids. V lost 3 bases to trimming and J lost 7 bases; unmatched junction nucleotides: 1.

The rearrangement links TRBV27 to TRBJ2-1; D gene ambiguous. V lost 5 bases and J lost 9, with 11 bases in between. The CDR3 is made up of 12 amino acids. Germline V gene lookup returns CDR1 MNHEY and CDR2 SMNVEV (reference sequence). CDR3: CASSPGSGEQFF. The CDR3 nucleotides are TGTGCCAGCAGTCCCGGCTCGGGTGAGCAGTTCTTC.

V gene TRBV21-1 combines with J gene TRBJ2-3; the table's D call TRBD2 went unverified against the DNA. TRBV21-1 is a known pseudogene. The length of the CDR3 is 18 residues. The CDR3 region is CASRHRSGTHTSTDTQYF. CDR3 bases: TGTGCCAGCAGGCATCGTAGCGGGACACATACTAGCACAGATACGCAGTATTTT.

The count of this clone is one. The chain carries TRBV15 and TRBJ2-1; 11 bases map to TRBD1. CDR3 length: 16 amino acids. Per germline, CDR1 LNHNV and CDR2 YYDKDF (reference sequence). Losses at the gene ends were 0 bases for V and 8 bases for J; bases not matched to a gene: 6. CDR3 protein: CATSRDLGTGGDEQFF. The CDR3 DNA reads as TGTGCCACCAGCAGAGATCTGGGGACAGGGGGTGATGAGCAGTTCTTC.

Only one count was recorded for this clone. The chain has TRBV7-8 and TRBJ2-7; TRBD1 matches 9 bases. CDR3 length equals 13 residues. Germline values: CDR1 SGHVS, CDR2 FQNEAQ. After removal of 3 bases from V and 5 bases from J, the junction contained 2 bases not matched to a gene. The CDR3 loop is CASSFGTGNEQYF. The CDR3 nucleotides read TGTGCCAGCAGCTTCGGGACAGGGAACGAGCAGTACTTC.

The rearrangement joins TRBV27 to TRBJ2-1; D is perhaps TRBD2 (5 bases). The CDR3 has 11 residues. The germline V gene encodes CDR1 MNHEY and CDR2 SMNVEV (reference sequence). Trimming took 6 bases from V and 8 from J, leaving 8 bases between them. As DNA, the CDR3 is TGTGCCAGCAGCGGAGGTCATGAGCAGTTCTTC. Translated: CASSGGHEQFF.

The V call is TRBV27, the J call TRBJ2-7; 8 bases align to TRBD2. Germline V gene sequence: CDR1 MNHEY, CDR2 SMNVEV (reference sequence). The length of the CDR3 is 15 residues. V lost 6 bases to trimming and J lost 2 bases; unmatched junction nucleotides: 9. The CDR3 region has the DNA TGTGCCAGCAGGATCAGAGGACTAGCTCCCTACGAGCAGTACTTC. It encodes CASRIRGLAPYEQYF.

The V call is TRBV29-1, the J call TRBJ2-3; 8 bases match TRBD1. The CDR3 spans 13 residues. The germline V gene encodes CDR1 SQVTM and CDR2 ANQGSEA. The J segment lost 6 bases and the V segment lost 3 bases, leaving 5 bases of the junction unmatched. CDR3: CSVETGVVDTQYF. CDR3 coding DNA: TGCAGCGTTGAGACAGGGGTGGTGGATACGCAGTATTTT.

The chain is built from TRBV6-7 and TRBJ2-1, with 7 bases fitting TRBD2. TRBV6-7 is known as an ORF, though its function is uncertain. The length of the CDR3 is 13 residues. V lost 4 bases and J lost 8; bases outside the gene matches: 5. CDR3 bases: TGTGCCAGCAGTTCGGATGGGGGGGATGAGCAGTTCTTC. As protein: CASSSDGGDEQFF.

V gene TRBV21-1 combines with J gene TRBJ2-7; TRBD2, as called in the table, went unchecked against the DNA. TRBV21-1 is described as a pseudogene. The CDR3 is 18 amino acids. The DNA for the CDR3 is TGTGCCAGCAGCCCCCCCCGGACTATCAACCTTAGGGGAACCGAGCAGTACTTC. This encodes CASSPPRTINLRGTEQYF.

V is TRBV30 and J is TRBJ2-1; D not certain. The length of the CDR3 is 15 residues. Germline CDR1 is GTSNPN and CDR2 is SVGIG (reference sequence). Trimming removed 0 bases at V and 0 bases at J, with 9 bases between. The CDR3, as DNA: TGTGCCTGGAGTGTACCCTTCCCCTCCTACAATGAGCAGTTCTTC. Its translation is CAWSVPFPSYNEQFF.

The chain's CDR3 is CASSRTVNTEAFF. CDR3 DNA sequence: TGTGCCAGTAGTCGGACGGTGAACACTGAAGCTTTCTTT. The rearrangement joins TRBV19 to TRBJ1-1, with D hard to call. This CDR3 has 13 residues. The germline V gene has CDR1 LNHDA and CDR2 SQIVND (reference sequence). Trimming took 5 bases from V and 0 from J, leaving 7 bases between them.

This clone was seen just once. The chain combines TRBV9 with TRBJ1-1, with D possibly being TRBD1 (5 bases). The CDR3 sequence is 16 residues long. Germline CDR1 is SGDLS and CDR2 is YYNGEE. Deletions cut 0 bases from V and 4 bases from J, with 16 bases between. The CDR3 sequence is CASSVDFVQGSTEAFF. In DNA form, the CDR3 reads TGTGCCAGCAGCGTAGACTTTGTCCAGGGATCCACTGAAGCTTTCTTT.

This CDR3 is CASSFGREGRNEQFF. The CDR3 DNA reads TGTGCCAGCAGCTTTGGTCGGGAGGGCCGAAATGAGCAGTTCTTC. The chain recombines TRBV11-2 with TRBJ2-1; 8 nucleotides line up with TRBD2. Germline V gene sequence: CDR1 SGHAT, CDR2 FQNNGV. V shed 3 bases, J shed 7 bases, and the junction held 8 bases outside the gene matches. The CDR3 runs 15 residues.